This T cell receptor (beta chain) was captured in a study of patients and donors after allogeneic stem cell transplantation. CDR1 and CDR2 (germline): DFQATT, SNEGSKA (reference sequence). The CDR3 sequence is 14 residues long. MiXCR, applied by TCRdb to the RT-PCR reads, yields one record per CDR3 protein. The sample has 200,000 to 250,000 distinct CDR3 sequences; roughly 15% are singletons. The TCR was taken from a human donor who was either an allogeneic HSCT recipient or a stem cell or donor lymphocyte infusion donor (not recorded which). It is not recorded whose cells these are; they may come from a transplant donor. The sample was blood, either unsorted or a sorted T cell fraction (not recorded which). The genes are TRBV20-1 and TRBJ2-1; 9 bases match TRBD1. The chain's CDR3 is CRAQGQGGYNEQFF. In DNA form, the CDR3 reads TGCAGGGCTCAGGGACAGGGTGGCTACAATGAGCAGTTCTTC.